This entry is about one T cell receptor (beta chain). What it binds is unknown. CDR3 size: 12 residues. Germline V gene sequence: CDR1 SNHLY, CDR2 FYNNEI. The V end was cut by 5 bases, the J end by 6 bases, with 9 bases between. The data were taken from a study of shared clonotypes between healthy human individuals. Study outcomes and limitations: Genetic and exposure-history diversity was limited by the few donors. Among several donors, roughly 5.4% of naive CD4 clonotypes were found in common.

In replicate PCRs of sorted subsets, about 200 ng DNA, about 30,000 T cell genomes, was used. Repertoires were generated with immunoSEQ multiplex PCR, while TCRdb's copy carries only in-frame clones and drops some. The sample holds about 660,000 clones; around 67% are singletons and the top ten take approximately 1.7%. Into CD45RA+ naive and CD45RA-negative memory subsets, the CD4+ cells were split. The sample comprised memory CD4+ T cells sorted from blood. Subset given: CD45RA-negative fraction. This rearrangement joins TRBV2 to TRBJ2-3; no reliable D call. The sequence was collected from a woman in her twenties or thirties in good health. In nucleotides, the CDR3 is TGTGCCAGCAGTTTCGGTCAGGATACGCAGTATTTT. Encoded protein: CASSFGQDTQYF.